These 25 T cell receptor beta chains came from one sample sequenced in a study of OX40 agonist ivuxolimab in advanced cancers. Measured with immunoSEQ multiplex PCR; TCRdb has only the in-frame clones, and not every one. The repertoire holds tens of thousands of clones, with approximately 80% as singletons. The material was CD4+ or CD8+ T cells sorted from blood, obtained in a trial of the OX40 agonist ivuxolimab. The origin of the receptors is an adult with an advanced solid tumor such as melanoma, head and neck, liver or kidney cancer.

By sample fraction, this clone is medium-sized. The chain couples TRBV5-1 to TRBJ1-2; D not certain. V shed 0 bases and J shed 2 bases, with 5 bases lying between them. The germline gives CDR1 SGHRS, CDR2 YFSETQ. CDR3 length equals 13 residues. CDR3 sequence: CASSLDANYGYTF. The DNA of the CDR3 is TGCGCCAGCAGCTTGGACGCCAACTATGGCTACACCTTC. The full variable domain, completed using reference TRBV5-1 and TRBJ1-2, is KAGVTQTPRYLIKTRGQQVTLSCSPISGHRSVSWYQQTPGQGLQFLFEYFSETQRNKGNFPGRFSGRQFSNSRSEMNVSTLELGDSALYLCASSLDANYGYTFGSGTRLTVV.

The chain employs TRBV6-5 and TRBJ2-5; weak D call: TRBD1 (6 bases). CDR3 length: 14 residues. Germline V gene data show CDR1 as MNHEY and CDR2 as SVGAGI. Trimming stripped 6 bases from V and 4 bases from J, with 15 bases between. For the CDR3, the DNA is TGTGCCAGCAGGGTAACAGGGTCGCGAGAGACCCAGTACTTC. This sequence encodes CASRVTGSRETQYF.

This rearrangement joins TRBV7-9 to TRBJ1-6; weak D call: TRBD1 (5 bases). The CDR3 is 17 amino acids. The ends were cut back, 6 bases at V and 0 bases at J, with 15 bases in the middle. The V gene's germline CDR1 is SEHNR and CDR2 FQNEAQ (reference sequence). The CDR3 is CASRDTGASSYNSPLHF. The DNA for the CDR3 is TGTGCCAGCAGGGACACGGGCGCCAGCTCCTATAATTCACCCCTCCACTTT.

The sample holds one count of this clone. This chain links TRBV25-1 with TRBJ2-1, with D possibly TRBD1 on 6 matching bases. Germline V gene sequence: CDR1 MGHDK, CDR2 SYGVNS. This CDR3 contains 12 residues. With 4 bases removed from V and 12 bases from J, the gap between germline ends came to 13 bases. CDR3 coding DNA: TGTGCCAGCAGTGGGACAGTCAAGGCGCAGTTCTTC. Translated: CASSGTVKAQFF.

In its sample, this clone was seen a few times. The V and J genes are TRBV4-3 and TRBJ1-2; D gene ambiguous. The CDR3 loop spans 12 amino acids. V dropped 0 bases and J dropped 9 bases, with 8 bases sitting between them. Germline V lookup: CDR1 LGHNA, CDR2 YSLEER. The chain's CDR3 is CASSQDGGSYTF. In nucleotides, the CDR3 is TGCGCCAGCAGCCAAGATGGAGGGAGCTACACCTTC.

The chain recombines TRBV9 with TRBJ2-3; 8 nucleotides match TRBD2. V trimming: 1 base; J trimming: 4 bases; junction bases outside the gene matches: 5. Germline CDR1 is SGDLS and CDR2 is YYNGEE. The CDR3 is made up of 15 amino acids. This CDR3 is CASSVPGGRADTQYF. The DNA for the CDR3 is TGTGCCAGCAGCGTACCGGGGGGGCGGGCAGATACGCAGTATTTT.

This sequence joins TRBV12-5 and TRBJ1-1; a weak D match, TRBD1 (5 bases). V gave up 8 bases and J gave up 6 bases, with 16 bases separating them. This CDR3 region has 13 residues. Germline V CDR1 and CDR2: LGHNT, FRNRAP. The CDR3 here is CASSPGSGSEAFF. For the CDR3, the DNA is TGTGCTAGTAGCCCAGGGAGTGGGTCTGAAGCTTTCTTT.

V and J are TRBV5-1 and TRBJ2-2; 8 nucleotides match TRBD1. CDR1 and CDR2 from the germline V gene are SGHRS and YFSETQ. After removal of 4 bases from V and 1 base from J, the junction contained 6 bases not matched to a gene. This CDR3 is built from 16 residues. CDR3 coding DNA: TGCGCCAGCAGCCGAACAGGACAGGGGAACACCGGGGAGCTGTTTTTT. This gives the protein CASSRTGQGNTGELFF.

This chain connects TRBV10-2 to TRBJ1-5, with D uncertain. The CDR3 spans 14 residues. The V and J ends lost 5 bases and 7 bases respectively, with 15 bases between them. CDR1 and CDR2 from the germline V gene are WSHSY and SAAADI. The CDR3 loop is CASSPTDTGQPQHF. CDR3 in DNA: TGCGCCAGCAGTCCAACCGATACCGGGCAGCCCCAGCATTTT.

The chain joins TRBV12-5 to TRBJ1-5; possibly TRBD1 for D (6 bases). CDR1 is LGHNT, CDR2 FRNRAP, per germline. The V and J ends lost 3 bases and 6 bases respectively, with 12 bases between them. The CDR3 has 14 amino acids. CDR3 in DNA: TGTGCTAGTGGTTTAGGGGGGGACGGTCAGCCCCAGCATTTT. Translated, it gives CASGLGGDGQPQHF.

V gene TRBV4-1 combines with J gene TRBJ1-6; D unresolved. CDR1 MGHRA and CDR2 YSYEKL come from the germline V gene. This CDR3 has 18 amino acids. Trimming cost V 0 bases and J 0 bases, with 12 bases left between them. The DNA of the CDR3 is TGCGCCAGCAGCCAAGATCTGGCCTTCCTCTCCTATAATTCACCCCTCCACTTT. Its translation: CASSQDLAFLSYNSPLHF.

The chain carries TRBV29-1 and TRBJ1-3, with D unresolved. CDR1 is SQVTM, CDR2 ANQGSEA, per germline. The length of the CDR3 is 11 residues. V gave up 5 bases and J gave up 2 bases, with 4 bases separating them. The CDR3 DNA reads TGCAGCGTTATGCCTGGAAACACCATATATTTT. Amino acids: CSVMPGNTIYF.

V usage is TRBV9 and J usage is TRBJ1-1; 7 bases are shared with TRBD1. The germline V gene encodes CDR1 SGDLS and CDR2 YYNGEE. The length of the CDR3 is 15 residues. V trimming: 4 bases; J trimming: 3 bases; junction bases outside the gene matches: 9. The CDR3 DNA sequence: TGTGCCAGCAGCACCCGGGACAGCTCTTACACTGAAGCTTTCTTT. Amino acid sequence: CASSTRDSSYTEAFF.

The J gene is TRBJ1-1, the V gene TRBV28, with a tentative D call TRBD1 (6 bases). This CDR3 contains 15 residues. Trimming shortened V by 3 bases and J by 6 bases, and 17 bases separated the two germline ends. Germline V gene lookup returns CDR1 MDHEN and CDR2 SYDVKM. The CDR3 is CASSFLIRGKPEAFF. CDR3 in DNA: TGTGCCAGCAGTTTTCTAATCAGGGGCAAACCTGAAGCTTTCTTT.

The rearrangement joins TRBV2 to TRBJ1-6, with D hard to call. Trimming took off 5 bases at V and 8 bases at J, with 4 bases between the two ends. The V gene's germline CDR1 is SNHLY and CDR2 FYNNEI. CDR3 size: 11 residues. CDR3 DNA: TGTGCCAGCAGTCCCTATTCACCCCTCCACTTT. Residues: CASSPYSPLHF. Filled out from reference TRBV2 and TRBJ1-6, the complete variable domain reads EPEVTQTPSHQVTQMGQEVILRCVPISNHLYFYWYRQILGQKVEFLVSFYNNEISEKSEIFDDQFSVERPDGSNFTLKIRSTKLEDSAMYFCASSPYSPLHFGNGTRLTVT.

This clone was recorded only once. V usage is TRBV7-2 and J usage is TRBJ2-1; no definite D call. Germline CDR1 reads SGHTA; CDR2 reads FQGNSA. Trimming shortened V by 5 bases and J by 0 bases, and 5 bases separated the two germline ends. The CDR3 has 13 residues. The CDR3 spells CASSTDSYNEQFF. DNA for the CDR3: TGTGCCAGCAGCACGGACTCCTACAATGAGCAGTTCTTC.

The chain is built from TRBV5-1 and TRBJ1-6, with a tentative D call TRBD1 (6 bases). The CDR3 sequence is 14 residues long. Trimming stripped 2 bases from V and 6 bases from J, with 9 bases between. From germline, CDR1 is SGHRS and CDR2 YFSETQ. The DNA for the CDR3 is TGCGCCAGCAGCTTACAGGGTATTAATTCACCCCTCCACTTT. This encodes CASSLQGINSPLHF.

The chain employs TRBV7-2 and TRBJ2-5; 7 bases align to TRBD2. V was pared by 1 base and J by 13 bases, with 15 bases of the junction left unmatched. Germline CDR1 reads SGHTA; CDR2 reads FQGNSA. There are 15 residues in the CDR3. CDR3 DNA sequence: TGTGCCAGCAGCTTAGTTCCAACTAGCGTAAGAGACCTGTACTTC. Amino acid sequence: CASSLVPTSVRDLYF.

V and J are TRBV7-2 and TRBJ1-3, with a weak D call TRBD1 (5 bases). Germline V CDR1 and CDR2: SGHTA, FQGNSA. This CDR3 is 15 amino acids long. V was clipped by 5 bases and J by 4 bases, with 15 bases between them. The DNA for the CDR3 is TGTGCCAGCAGCATACAGACTGGGGGAGGAAACACCATATATTTT. This sequence encodes CASSIQTGGGNTIYF.

The V call is TRBV5-8, the J call TRBJ2-5; 9 nucleotides line up with TRBD2. V shed 3 bases, J shed 5 bases, and the junction held 8 bases outside the gene matches. Germline V gene lookup returns CDR1 SGHTS and CDR2 YDEGEE. This CDR3 region has 15 residues. CDR3 DNA: TGTGCCAGCAGCTCACCGGGACTAGCAAAGGAGACCCAGTACTTC. It is translated as CASSSPGLAKETQYF.

This clone was observed a handful of times. The chain joins TRBV7-2 to TRBJ1-2; TRBD1 might be the D (5 bases). The germline gives CDR1 SGHTA, CDR2 FQGNSA. Trimming stripped 6 bases from V and 7 bases from J, with 18 bases between. This CDR3 has 14 amino acids. CDR3 bases: TGTGCCAGCAGAACTACATATGGGGCGGCTGGCTACACCTTC. Translating it yields CASRTTYGAAGYTF.

The rearrangement links TRBV7-3 to TRBJ1-1; D not resolved. CDR3 length: 14 amino acids. The V gene lost 2 bases and the J gene lost 1 base, with 8 bases spanning the gap. Germline lookup yields CDR1 SGHTA and CDR2 FQGTGA. CDR3 DNA sequence: TGTGCCAGCAGCTTAGTGTCAGCGAACACTGAAGCTTTCTTT. It codes for CASSLVSANTEAFF.

This clone occurred once. The chain carries TRBV7-9 and TRBJ1-2; 8 bases agree with TRBD1. Germline V gives CDR1 SEHNR, CDR2 FQNEAQ (reference sequence). This CDR3 comprises 13 residues. The junction had 7 bases not matched to a gene; V was cut back by 5 bases and J by 8 bases. Here the CDR3 reads CASSEQGAGGYTF. In DNA, the CDR3 is TGTGCCAGCAGCGAGCAGGGGGCCGGGGGCTACACCTTC.

The chain combines TRBV28 with TRBJ1-4, with no clear D. The CDR3 is made up of 14 amino acids. V was cut by 2 bases and J by 10 bases, with 14 bases left in between. Germline CDR1 and CDR2: MDHEN and SYDVKM. CDR3 protein: CASSLKGYLGKLFF. For the CDR3, the DNA is TGTGCCAGCAGTTTAAAGGGTTATCTCGGAAAACTGTTTTTT.

V usage is TRBV7-2 and J usage is TRBJ1-2; no reliable D call. The germline V gene encodes CDR1 SGHTA and CDR2 FQGNSA. The V gene lost 5 bases and the J gene lost 9 bases, with 22 bases spanning the gap. This CDR3 is 15 amino acids long. Here the CDR3 DNA reads TGTGCCAGCAGCCCAGGAGGAGGCAACGATCTCCGCTACACCTTC. It encodes CASSPGGGNDLRYTF.